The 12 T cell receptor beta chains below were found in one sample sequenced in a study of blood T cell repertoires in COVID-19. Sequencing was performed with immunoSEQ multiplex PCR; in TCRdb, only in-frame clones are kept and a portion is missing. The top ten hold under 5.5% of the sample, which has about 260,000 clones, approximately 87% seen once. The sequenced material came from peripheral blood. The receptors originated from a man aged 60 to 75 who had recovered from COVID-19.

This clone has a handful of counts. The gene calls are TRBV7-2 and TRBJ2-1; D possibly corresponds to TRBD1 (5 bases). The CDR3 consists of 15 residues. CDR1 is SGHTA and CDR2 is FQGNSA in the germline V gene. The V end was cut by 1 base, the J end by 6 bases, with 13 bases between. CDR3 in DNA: TGTGCCAGCAGCTTAGTTACAGGTTTTGGCAATGAGCAGTTCTTC. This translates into CASSLVTGFGNEQFF.

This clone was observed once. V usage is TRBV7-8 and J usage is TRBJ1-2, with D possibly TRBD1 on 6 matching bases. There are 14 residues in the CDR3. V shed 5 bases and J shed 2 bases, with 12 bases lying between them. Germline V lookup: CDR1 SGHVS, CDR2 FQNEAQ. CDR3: CASSPSGGNYGYTF. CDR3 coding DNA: TGTGCCAGCAGCCCATCGGGGGGCAACTATGGCTACACCTTC.

The CDR3 loop reads CASSIRTFEQFF. The CDR3 region has the DNA TGTGCCAGCAGCATTAGAACCTTTGAGCAGTTCTTC. V and J are TRBV12-3 or TRBV12-4 and TRBJ2-1, with D uncertain. Between the trimmed V and J ends, which lost 6 bases and 9 bases, there was a span of 12 bases. CDR3 size: 12 residues.

The CDR3, as DNA: TGCAGCGCAATAACAGGGACAAACACTGAAGCTTTCTTT. Translation: CSAITGTNTEAFF. J is TRBJ1-1 and V is TRBV29-1; tentatively, D is TRBD1 (6 bases). Germline CDR1 reads SQVTM; CDR2 reads ANQGSEA. V gave up 7 bases and J gave up 2 bases, with 14 bases separating them. The CDR3 has 13 residues.

The DNA for the CDR3 is TGTGCCAGCTCACCAACCACGGGGGAAGGCTACACCTTC. Translated: CASSPTTGEGYTF. This chain links TRBV18 with TRBJ1-2, with D possibly being TRBD1 (5 bases). The CDR3 length is 13 residues. Germline lookup yields CDR1 KGHSH and CDR2 LQKENI. The V gene lost 2 bases and the J gene lost 8 bases, with 12 bases spanning the gap.

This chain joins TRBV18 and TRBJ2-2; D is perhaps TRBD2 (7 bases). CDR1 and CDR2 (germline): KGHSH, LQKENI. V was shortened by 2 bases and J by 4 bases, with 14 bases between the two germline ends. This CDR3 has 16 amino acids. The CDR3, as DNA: TGTGCCAGCTCACCAGATTTGGCGGGGGCCACCGGGGAGCTGTTTTTT. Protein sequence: CASSPDLAGATGELFF.

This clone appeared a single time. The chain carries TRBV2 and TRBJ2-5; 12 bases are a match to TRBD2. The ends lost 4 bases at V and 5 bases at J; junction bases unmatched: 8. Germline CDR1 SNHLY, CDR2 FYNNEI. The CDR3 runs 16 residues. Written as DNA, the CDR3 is TGTGCCAGCAGTGCCCAACTAGCGGGAGGCCTGGAGACCCAGTACTTC. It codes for CASSAQLAGGLETQYF.

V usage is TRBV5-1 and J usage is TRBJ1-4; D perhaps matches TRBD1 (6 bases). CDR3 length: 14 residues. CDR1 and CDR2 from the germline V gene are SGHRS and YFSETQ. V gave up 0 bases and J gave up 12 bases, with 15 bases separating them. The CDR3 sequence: CASSLGDTPVQLFF. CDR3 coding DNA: TGCGCCAGCAGCTTGGGGGACACCCCGGTGCAACTGTTTTTT.

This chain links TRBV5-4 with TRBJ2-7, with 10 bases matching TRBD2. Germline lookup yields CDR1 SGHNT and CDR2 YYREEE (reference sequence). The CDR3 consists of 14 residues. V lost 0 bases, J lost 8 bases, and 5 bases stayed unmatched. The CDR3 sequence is CASSLEQRGGQQYF. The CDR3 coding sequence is TGTGCCAGCAGCTTGGAACAGCGGGGGGGCCAGCAGTACTTC.

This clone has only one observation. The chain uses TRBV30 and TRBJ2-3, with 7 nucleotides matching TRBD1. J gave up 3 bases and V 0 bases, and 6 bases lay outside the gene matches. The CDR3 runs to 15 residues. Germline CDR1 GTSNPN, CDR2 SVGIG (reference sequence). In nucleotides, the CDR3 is TGTGCCTGGAGTGTCAAAGGGGGCTTGACAGATACGCAGTATTTT. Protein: CAWSVKGGLTDTQYF.

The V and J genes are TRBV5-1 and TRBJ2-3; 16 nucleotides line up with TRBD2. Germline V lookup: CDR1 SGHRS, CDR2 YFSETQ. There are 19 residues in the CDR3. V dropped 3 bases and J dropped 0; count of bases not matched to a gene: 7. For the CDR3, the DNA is TGCGCCAGCAGCTCGGGACTAGCGGGAGGGACCTCTAGCACAGATACGCAGTATTTT. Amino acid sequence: CASSSGLAGGTSSTDTQYF.

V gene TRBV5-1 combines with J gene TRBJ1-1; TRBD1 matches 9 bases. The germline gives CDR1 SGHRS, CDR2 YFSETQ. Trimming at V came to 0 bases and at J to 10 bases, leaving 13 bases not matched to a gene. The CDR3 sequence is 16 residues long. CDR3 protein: CASSLEARQGGGRAFF. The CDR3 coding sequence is TGCGCCAGCAGCTTGGAAGCGAGACAGGGGGGCGGTCGAGCTTTCTTT.